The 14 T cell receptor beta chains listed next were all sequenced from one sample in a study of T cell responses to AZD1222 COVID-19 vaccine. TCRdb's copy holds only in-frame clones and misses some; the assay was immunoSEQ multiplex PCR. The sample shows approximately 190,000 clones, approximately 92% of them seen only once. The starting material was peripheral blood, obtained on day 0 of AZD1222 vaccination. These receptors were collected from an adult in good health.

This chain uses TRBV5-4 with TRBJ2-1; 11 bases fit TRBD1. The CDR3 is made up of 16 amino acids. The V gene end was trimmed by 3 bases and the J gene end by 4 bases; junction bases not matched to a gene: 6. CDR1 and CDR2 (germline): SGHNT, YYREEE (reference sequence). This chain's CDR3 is CASSSEGQGGYNEQFF. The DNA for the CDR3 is TGTGCCAGCAGCTCCGAGGGACAGGGGGGTTACAATGAGCAGTTCTTC.

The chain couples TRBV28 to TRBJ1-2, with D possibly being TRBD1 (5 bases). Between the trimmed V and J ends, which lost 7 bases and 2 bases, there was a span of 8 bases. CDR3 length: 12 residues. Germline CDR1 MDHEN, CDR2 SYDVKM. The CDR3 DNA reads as TGTGCCAGCAAGAGACAGAACTATGGCTACACCTTC. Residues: CASKRQNYGYTF.

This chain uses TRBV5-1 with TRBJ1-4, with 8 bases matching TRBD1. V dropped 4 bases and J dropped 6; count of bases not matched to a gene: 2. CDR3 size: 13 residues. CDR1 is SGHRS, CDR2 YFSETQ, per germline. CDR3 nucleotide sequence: TGCGCCAGCAGCGTGACAGGGGATGAAAAACTGTTTTTT. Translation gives CASSVTGDEKLFF.

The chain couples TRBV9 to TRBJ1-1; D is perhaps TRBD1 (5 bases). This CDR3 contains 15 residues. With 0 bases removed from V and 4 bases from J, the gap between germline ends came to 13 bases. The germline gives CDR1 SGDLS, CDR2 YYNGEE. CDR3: CASSVGPGRGTEAFF. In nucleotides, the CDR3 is TGTGCCAGCAGCGTAGGTCCGGGGAGGGGCACTGAAGCTTTCTTT.

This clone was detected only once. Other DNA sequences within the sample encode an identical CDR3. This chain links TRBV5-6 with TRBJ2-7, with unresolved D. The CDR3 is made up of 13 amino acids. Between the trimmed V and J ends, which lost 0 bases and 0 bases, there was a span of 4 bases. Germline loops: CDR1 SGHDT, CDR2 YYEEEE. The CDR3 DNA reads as TGTGCCAGCAGCTTGGTGGACTCCTACGAGCAGTACTTC. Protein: CASSLVDSYEQYF.

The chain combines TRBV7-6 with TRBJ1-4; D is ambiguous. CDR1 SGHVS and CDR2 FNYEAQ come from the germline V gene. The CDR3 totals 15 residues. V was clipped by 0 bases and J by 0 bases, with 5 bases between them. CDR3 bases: TGTGCCAGCAGCTTAGCGGGAGCAACTAATGAAAAACTGTTTTTT. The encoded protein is CASSLAGATNEKLFF.

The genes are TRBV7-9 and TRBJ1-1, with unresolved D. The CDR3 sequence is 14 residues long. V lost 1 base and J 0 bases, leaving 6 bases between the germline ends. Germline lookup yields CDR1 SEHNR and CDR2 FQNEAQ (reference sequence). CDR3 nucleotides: TGTGCCAGCAGCTTAGTTGGCCTGAACACTGAAGCTTTCTTT. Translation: CASSLVGLNTEAFF.

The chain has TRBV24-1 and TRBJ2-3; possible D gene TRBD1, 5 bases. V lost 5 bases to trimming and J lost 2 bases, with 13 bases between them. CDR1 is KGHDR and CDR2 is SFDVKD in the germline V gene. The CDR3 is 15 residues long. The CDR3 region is CATSASGHDTDTQYF. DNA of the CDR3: TGTGCCACCAGTGCCTCCGGACACGACACAGATACGCAGTATTTT.

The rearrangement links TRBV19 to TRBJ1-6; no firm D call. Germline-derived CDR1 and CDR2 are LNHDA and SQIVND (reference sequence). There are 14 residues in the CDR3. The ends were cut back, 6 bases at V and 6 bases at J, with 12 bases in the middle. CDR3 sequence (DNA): TGTGCCAGTAGATTCGGACCTACTAATTCACCCCTCCACTTT. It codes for CASRFGPTNSPLHF.

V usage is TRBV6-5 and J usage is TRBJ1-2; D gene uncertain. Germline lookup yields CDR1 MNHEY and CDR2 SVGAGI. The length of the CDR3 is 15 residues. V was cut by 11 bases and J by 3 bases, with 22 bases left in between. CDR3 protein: CASARRSWEDYGYTF. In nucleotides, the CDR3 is TGTGCCTCGGCACGGCGGAGTTGGGAGGACTATGGCTACACCTTC.

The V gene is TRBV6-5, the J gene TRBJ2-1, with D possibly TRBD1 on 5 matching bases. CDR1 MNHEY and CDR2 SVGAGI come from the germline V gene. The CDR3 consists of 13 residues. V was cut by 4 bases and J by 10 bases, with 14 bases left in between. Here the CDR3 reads CASSFLGKGEQFF. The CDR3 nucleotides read TGTGCCAGCAGTTTCCTAGGGAAGGGGGAGCAGTTCTTC.

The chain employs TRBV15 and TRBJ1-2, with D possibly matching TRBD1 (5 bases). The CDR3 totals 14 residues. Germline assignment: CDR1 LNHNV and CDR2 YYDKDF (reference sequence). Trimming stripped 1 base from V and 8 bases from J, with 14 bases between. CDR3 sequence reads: CATSRGAGRDGYTF. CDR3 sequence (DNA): TGTGCCACCAGCAGAGGTGCGGGCAGGGACGGCTACACCTTC.

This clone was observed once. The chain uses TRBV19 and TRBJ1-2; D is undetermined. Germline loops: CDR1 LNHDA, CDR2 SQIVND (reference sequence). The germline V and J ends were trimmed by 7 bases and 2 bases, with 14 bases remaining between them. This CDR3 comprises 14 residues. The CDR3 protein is CASTPSGLNYGYTF. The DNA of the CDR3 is TGTGCCAGTACCCCCTCCGGCCTAAACTATGGCTACACCTTC.

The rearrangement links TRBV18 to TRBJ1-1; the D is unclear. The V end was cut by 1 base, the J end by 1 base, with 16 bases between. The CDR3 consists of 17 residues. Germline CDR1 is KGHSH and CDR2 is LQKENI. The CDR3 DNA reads TGTGCCAGCTCACCACAGGACCCTGCCATGGGGAACACTGAAGCTTTCTTT. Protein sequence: CASSPQDPAMGNTEAFF.